This T cell receptor beta chain stems from a study of T cells expressing NK-cell markers. This CDR3 comprises 14 residues. Germline CDR1 and CDR2: MNHNS and SASEGT. General study results and limits: Five or six of the donors carried dominant NKG2C+ clonotypes that took up roughly 1.0-8% of their CD8+ T cells.

Notes on this clonotype: The antigen remains undetermined.

Scientists made TCR beta cDNA using 5'RACE template switching with UMIs. From its re-call of the 5' RACE reads, TCRdb lists each CDR3 protein once, without DNA. Here the sample table reports over 200,000 distinct CDR3 sequences. The chain has TRBV6-1 and TRBJ1-4; absent DNA, TCRdb's TRBD1 call cannot be checked. This TCR came from a man between 18 and 29 years old in good health. The sequenced sample was blood T cells: a sorted CD56 or NKG2C T cell subset, CD4+ or CD8+ T cells, or bulk PBMC T cells (not recorded which). The CDR3 protein is CASRKTGPNEKLFF.